These T cell receptor beta chains were read from a single sample in a study of cytomegalovirus exposure and HLA in healthy donors. TCRdb's table, derived via immunoSEQ multiplex PCR, lists solely in-frame clones and lacks some. The table lists approximately 71,000 clones, 94% of them singletons. Sequencing was done on a sample of PBMCs. These receptors originate from a woman younger than 30 in good health and CMV-seronegative. The CDR3 runs from the conserved cysteine through the conserved F or W. The D gene is left open where the match is weak. Clone size appears in some rows only: once, few, many, or a class for an expanded clone.

TRBJ2-7,TRBV28,13,once,NA,CASSPGQSLEQYF,TGTGCCAGCAGTCCCGGACAGAGCCTCGAGCAGTACTTC
TRBJ2-3,TRBV6-6,16,NA,TRBD2,CASSYSLAGLTDTQYF,TGTGCCAGCAGTTACTCCCTAGCGGGACTCACAGATACGCAGTATTTT
TRBJ1-4,TRBV7-9,13,NA,NA,CASSPPEGRKLFF,TGTGCCAGCAGCCCCCCGGAGGGGAGAAAACTGTTTTTT
TRBJ1-1,TRBV2,13,NA,TRBD1,CASSGQGATEAFF,TGTGCCAGCAGTGGGCAGGGGGCAACTGAAGCTTTCTTT
TRBJ2-1,TRBV18,16,once,TRBD2,CASSPPRTSGNHEQFF,TGTGCCAGCTCACCACCTCGGACTAGCGGTAACCATGAGCAGTTCTTC
TRBJ2-1,TRBV11-2,12,NA,NA,CASSSISDEQFF,TGTGCCAGCAGCTCTATATCGGATGAGCAGTTCTTC
TRBJ1-1,TRBV27,13,NA,NA,CASSLRENTEAFF,TGTGCCAGCAGTTTACGGGAGAACACTGAAGCTTTCTTT
TRBJ1-1,TRBV7-3,14,NA,NA,CASSPGGMNTEAFF,TGTGCCAGCAGCCCGGGGGGGATGAACACTGAAGCTTTCTTT
TRBJ1-1,TRBV19,14,once,NA,CASSIAPRNTEAFF,TGTGCCAGTAGTATAGCTCCCCGGAACACTGAAGCTTTCTTT
TRBJ2-3,TRBV14,14,few,NA,CASSQANGWHTQYF,TGTGCCAGCAGCCAGGCCAACGGGTGGCATACGCAGTATTTT
TRBJ1-5,TRBV27,16,NA,NA,CASSPKTGNDAQPQHF,TGTGCCAGCAGTCCGAAAACAGGGAACGATGCTCAGCCCCAGCATTTT
TRBJ2-3,TRBV30,13,NA,TRBD2,CAWTSGRTDTQYF,TGTGCCTGGACTAGCGGGAGAACAGATACGCAGTATTTT
TRBJ2-6,TRBV9,15,NA,NA,CASSTTGSGANVLTF,TGTGCCAGCAGCACTACAGGGTCTGGGGCCAACGTCCTGACTTTC
TRBJ2-7,TRBV10-3,17,NA,TRBD2,CAISESGAGARSYEQYF,TGTGCCATCAGTGAGTCTGGGGCGGGAGCCCGTTCCTACGAGCAGTACTTC
TRBJ2-2,TRBV18,18,NA,TRBD2,CASSPPSSGGRDTGELFF,TGTGCCAGCTCACCACCGTCTAGCGGGGGGAGAGACACCGGGGAGCTGTTTTTT
TRBJ2-7,TRBV27,16,NA,TRBD1,CASGLPFTGGLGEQYF,TGTGCCAGCGGCCTCCCGTTCACAGGGGGCTTGGGGGAGCAGTACTTC